The clone carrying this T cell receptor (beta chain) was counted at least ten times. Its antigen is not known. The germline V and J ends were trimmed by 0 bases and 5 bases, with 8 bases remaining between them. This CDR3 has 13 residues. Per the germline V gene, CDR1 is SGHAT and CDR2 is FQNNGV. Amplified material comprised TCR beta CDR3 regions derived from RNA transcripts. An initial RT-PCR round employing HTBI primers preceded a second-round multiplex PCR. TCRdb passed the multiplex PCR reads through MiXCR, listing each CDR3 protein once. The table includes about 480,000 distinct CDR3 sequences, around an eighth detected once. Among the exclusions were patients with other autoimmune diseases, uncontrolled infections, pregnancy or lactation. The record originates from a study of Graves' ophthalmopathy and Graves' hyperthyroidism. Study-wide findings and caveats: A classifier, a 13-signature model, separated ophthalmopathy from stable hyperthyroidism with 87.88% sensitivity and roughly 80% specificity. Ophthalmopathy progression was predicted with 70.59% sensitivity and 72% to 80% specificity. Blood also carried most expanded thyroid clonotypes exceeding 0.001 frequency.

This chain connects TRBV11-2 to TRBJ2-7; a possible D gene is TRBD2 (5 bases). The clonotype comes from a woman aged 25-40 years with Graves' ophthalmopathy. The sample taken for sequencing was blood. CDR3 in DNA: TGTGCCAGCAGCTTAGATTACGGGGACGAGCAGTACTTC. Its translation: CASSLDYGDEQYF. The full variable domain, with the rest looked up from reference TRBV11-2 and TRBJ2-7, is EAGVAQSPRYKIIEKRQSVAFWCNPISGHATLYWYQQILGQGPKLLIQFQNNGVVDDSQLPKDRFSAERLKGVDSTLKIQPAKLEDSAVYLCASSLDYGDEQYFGPGTRLTVT.